The 30 T cell receptor beta chains reported below all come from one sample, sequenced in a study of blood T cells in healthy people across ages. Then a second PCR, running about 6 to 12 cycles, was carried out with a sample-barcoded 5' primer and a J-beta primer mix. TCRdb redid the calling of the 5' RACE reads with MiXCR, one entry per CDR3 protein. The data hold about 1.7 million distinct CDR3 sequences, with approximately 28% observed a single time. Sequencing input: blood. Receptors were obtained from a woman under 40 in good health.

A word on this clonotype: With a much larger clone just one base away, this may be a read error. The chain joins TRBV20-1 to TRBJ2-5; 7 bases map to TRBD2. V was pared by 3 bases and J by 9 bases, with 10 bases of the junction left unmatched. Germline V gene lookup returns CDR1 DFQATT and CDR2 SNEGSKA (reference sequence). There are 13 residues in the CDR3. The CDR3 is CSASPQAREAQYF. Written as DNA, the CDR3 is TGCAGTGCTAGTCCCCAGGCCCGGGAGGCCCAGTACTTC.

The chain employs TRBV3-1 and TRBJ2-7; perhaps TRBD1 as D (6 bases). This CDR3 is 14 amino acids long. CDR1 is LGHDT and CDR2 is YNNKEL in the germline V gene (reference sequence). V gave up 3 bases and J gave up 5 bases, with 14 bases separating them. The CDR3 bases are TGTGCCAGCAGCCAGGGGTGGACAGCCCACGAGCAGTACTTC. It yields the protein CASSQGWTAHEQYF.

A few counts support this clonotype. The J gene is TRBJ2-7, the V gene TRBV10-3; D not resolved. Trimming cost V 0 bases and J 3 bases, with 9 bases left between them. Germline V gives CDR1 ENHRY, CDR2 SYGVKD. This CDR3 has 14 amino acids. CDR3 nucleotide sequence: TGTGCCATCAGTGAGTCGAGGCAGGACTACGAGCAGTACTTC. This codes for CAISESRQDYEQYF.

This clonotype was recorded many times. The V call is TRBV5-1, the J call TRBJ2-7, with D possibly being TRBD2 (6 bases). CDR3 length: 15 amino acids. With 0 bases removed from V and 0 bases from J, the gap between germline ends came to 10 bases. The V gene's germline CDR1 is SGHRS and CDR2 YFSETQ. The CDR3 loop reads CASSLEGSGSYEQYF. CDR3 in DNA: TGCGCCAGCAGCTTGGAAGGTAGCGGCTCCTACGAGCAGTACTTC.

This chain uses TRBV7-8 with TRBJ1-6; D gene uncertain. The CDR3 covers 15 residues. V dropped 5 bases and J dropped 6 bases, with 14 bases sitting between them. Looked up from germline, CDR1 is SGHVS and CDR2 is FQNEAQ. CDR3 DNA sequence: TGTGCCAGCAGCCGTCAGACCGGTCGTAATTCACCCCTCCACTTT. It yields the protein CASSRQTGRNSPLHF.

Concerning this clonotype itself: One base away lies a much larger clone, so this may be a sequencing read error. The V and J genes are TRBV29-1 and TRBJ2-1; a weak D match, TRBD1 (7 bases). This CDR3 is 14 amino acids long. The V gene's germline CDR1 is SQVTM and CDR2 ANQGSEA. Between the trimmed V and J ends, which lost 7 bases and 13 bases, there was a span of 26 bases. CDR3 protein: CSGGGGKAQETQFF. The CDR3 DNA follows: TGCAGCGGTGGAGGGGGCAAGGCTCAAGAGACCCAGTTCTTC.

This clonotype appeared a few times. The chain employs TRBV6-6 and TRBJ2-1; the match to TRBD2 covers 11 bases. Germline loops: CDR1 MNHNY, CDR2 SVGAGI (reference sequence). This CDR3 contains 14 residues. Trimming took 7 bases from V and 5 from J; bases not matched to a gene: 4. CDR3 in amino acids: CASIGTSGNNEQFF. DNA of the CDR3: TGTGCCAGCATCGGGACTAGCGGTAACAATGAGCAGTTCTTC.

This chain uses TRBV20-1 with TRBJ2-2; possibly TRBD1 for D (6 bases). This CDR3 contains 13 residues. CDR1 is DFQATT and CDR2 is SNEGSKA in the germline V gene (reference sequence). V was shortened by 8 bases and J by 1 base, with 11 bases between the two germline ends. The DNA of the CDR3 is TGCAGTACCGGGACACTGAACACCGGGGAGCTGTTTTTT. Amino acids: CSTGTLNTGELFF.

This clonotype came up many times. The chain joins TRBV20-1 to TRBJ2-7; possibly TRBD1 for D (6 bases). V was pared by 3 bases and J by 5 bases, with 14 bases between. This CDR3 is built from 13 residues. CDR1 DFQATT and CDR2 SNEGSKA come from the germline V gene (reference sequence). The CDR3 sequence is CSASSPGANEQYF. CDR3 bases: TGCAGTGCTAGTAGTCCAGGGGCGAACGAGCAGTACTTC.

This chain links TRBV7-2 with TRBJ1-5; D is undetermined. Between the trimmed V and J ends, which lost 4 bases and 3 bases, there was a span of 10 bases. The CDR3 runs 14 residues. Germline V CDR1 and CDR2: SGHTA, FQGNSA. The CDR3 reads CASSWADSNQPQHF. The CDR3 DNA follows: TGTGCCAGCAGCTGGGCGGACTCCAATCAGCCCCAGCATTTT.

The chain couples TRBV28 to TRBJ2-5; TRBD1 agrees at 7 bases. V gave up 6 bases and J gave up 1 base; unmatched junction bases: 14. Germline V gene sequence: CDR1 MDHEN, CDR2 SYDVKM. This CDR3 is built from 17 residues. CDR3 loop: CASSPVLGGNSQETQYF. CDR3 bases: TGTGCCAGCAGCCCCGTTCTAGGGGGCAACTCCCAAGAGACCCAGTACTTC.

V is TRBV7-2 and J is TRBJ2-1, with 8 positions matching TRBD1. The ends lost 8 bases at V and 9 bases at J; junction bases unmatched: 9. The CDR3 is 13 residues long. Germline assignment: CDR1 SGHTA and CDR2 FQGNSA. The CDR3 nucleotides read TGTGCCAGCGCGTGGACAGGGCAGGGTGAGCAGTTCTTC. It yields the protein CASAWTGQGEQFF.

This chain uses TRBV12-5 with TRBJ1-2; D perhaps matches TRBD1 (5 bases). From germline, CDR1 is LGHNT and CDR2 FRNRAP. This CDR3 spans 13 amino acids. Trimming cost V 0 bases and J 7 bases, with 9 bases left between them. The CDR3 here is CASGLVSGSGYTF. DNA of the CDR3: TGTGCTAGTGGTTTGGTCTCAGGGTCTGGCTACACCTTC.

In this sample, this clonotype turned up a few times. The chain couples TRBV10-3 to TRBJ1-1; D perhaps matches TRBD1 (5 bases). Germline V gene data show CDR1 as ENHRY and CDR2 as SYGVKD. The length of the CDR3 is 13 residues. V was cut by 10 bases and J by 0 bases, with 12 bases left in between. The CDR3 DNA is TGTGCCAGCAGAGGGGTGGTGAACACTGAAGCTTTCTTT. Translating it yields CASRGVVNTEAFF.

Only a few counts were recorded for this clonotype. The junction shows a germline mismatch at one end, possibly a read error. The chain combines TRBV29-1 with TRBJ2-1; D not resolved. This CDR3 comprises 14 residues. Germline CDR1 is SQVTM and CDR2 is ANQGSEA. In nucleotides, the CDR3 is TGCAGCGCGGTAGACGGTAGCTCCTACAATGAACAGTTCTTC. This codes for CSAVDGSSYNEQFF.

This clonotype has a handful of counts. The chain carries TRBV11-2 and TRBJ2-5, with 7 bases fitting TRBD2. The length of the CDR3 is 14 residues. Losses at the gene ends were 0 bases for V and 4 bases for J; bases not matched to a gene: 2. The V gene's germline CDR1 is SGHAT and CDR2 FQNNGV. The CDR3 DNA follows: TGTGCCAGCAGCTTAGAGGCGGGAGCAGAGACCCAGTACTTC. It yields the protein CASSLEAGAETQYF.

This clonotype has only a few counts. In DNA, the CDR3 is TGTGCCAGCACCACCCTATCGGGGGGATCATCAGATACGCAGTATTTT. Protein product: CASTTLSGGSSDTQYF. The rearrangement uses TRBV7-9 and TRBJ2-3, with TRBD2 matching 7 bases. Germline CDR1 reads SEHNR; CDR2 reads FQNEAQ (reference sequence). Germline trimming cut 7 bases from V and 4 bases from J; bases unmatched to any gene: 14. The CDR3 runs 16 residues.

This clonotype came up a few times. The CDR3 spells CASSLQGTLRAEAFF. The CDR3 coding sequence is TGTGCCAGCAGTTTACAGGGGACCCTTCGCGCTGAAGCTTTCTTT. The chain has TRBV12-3 or TRBV12-4 and TRBJ1-1; D is perhaps TRBD1 (6 bases). The CDR3 totals 15 residues. With 2 bases removed from V and 6 bases from J, the gap between germline ends came to 16 bases.

In regard to this clonotype: Its ends do not fully match the called genes, so a read error is possible. The chain carries TRBV3-1 and TRBJ1-2, with D unclear. The germline V gene encodes CDR1 LGHDT and CDR2 YNNKEL (reference sequence). The CDR3 loop spans 13 amino acids. CDR3 DNA sequence: TGTGCCAGCAGCCCCGGACTTTACTATTGCTACACCTTC. Translation: CASSPGLYYCYTF.

CDR3 protein: CATVGGGGDEQYF. DNA for the CDR3: TGTGCCACCGTTGGGGGAGGGGGGGACGAGCAGTACTTC. The J gene is TRBJ2-7, the V gene TRBV6-6; D might be TRBD2 (7 bases). CDR1 MNHNY and CDR2 SVGAGI come from the germline V gene (reference sequence). The CDR3 length is 13 residues. V was cut by 10 bases and J by 5 bases, with 18 bases left in between.

CDR3 coding DNA: TGTGCCAGCAGCTTAGAAACAGGTGGACTATCCTACGAGCAGTACTTC. Translated: CASSLETGGLSYEQYF. The chain carries TRBV7-2 and TRBJ2-7, with a weak D call TRBD2 (6 bases). CDR1 and CDR2 (germline): SGHTA, FQGNSA. This CDR3 spans 16 amino acids. The V end was cut by 1 base, the J end by 1 base, with 14 bases between.

In DNA, the CDR3 is TGCAGTGCCCCAACAGGAGCCTCCTACAATGAGCAGTACTTC. It specifies CSAPTGASYNEQYF. The chain uses TRBV20-1 and TRBJ2-5, with D possibly being TRBD1 (5 bases). V gave up 6 bases and J gave up 11 bases, with 25 bases separating them. Germline CDR1 reads DFQATT; CDR2 reads SNEGSKA (reference sequence). The CDR3 runs to 14 residues.

This clonotype has at least ten counts. The genes are TRBV7-9 and TRBJ2-3; 7 nucleotides align to TRBD1. The V and J ends lost 4 bases and 3 bases, in that order; junction bases with no gene match: 7. The CDR3 sequence is 15 residues long. CDR1 and CDR2 (germline): SEHNR, FQNEAQ (reference sequence). The CDR3 bases are TGTGCCAGCAGCTCAAGACAGGGAACTACAGATACGCAGTATTTT. It specifies CASSSRQGTTDTQYF.

J is TRBJ2-5 and V is TRBV10-3, with D possibly matching TRBD2 (6 bases). V lost 3 bases, J lost 1 base, and 9 bases lay in between. CDR1 ENHRY and CDR2 SYGVKD come from the germline V gene. The length of the CDR3 is 14 residues. The CDR3 nucleotides read TGTGCCATCAGTGAAGCGGGCCTCCAAGAGACCCAGTACTTC. Translation gives CAISEAGLQETQYF.

This clonotype came up a few times. This CDR3 reads CASSRQGGNPDTQYF. In DNA form, the CDR3 reads TGTGCCAGCAGCCGGCAAGGAGGGAACCCGGATACGCAGTATTTT. The chain links TRBV3-1 to TRBJ2-3, with D tentatively TRBD2 (6 bases). V was clipped by 4 bases and J by 6 bases, with 17 bases between them. Looked up from germline, CDR1 is LGHDT and CDR2 is YNNKEL (reference sequence). CDR3 size: 15 residues.

This clonotype was seen more than once but under ten times. The genes are TRBV6-2 or TRBV6-3 and TRBJ1-5, with a possible D match to TRBD1 (6 bases). The CDR3 length is 13 residues. CDR1 is MNHEY and CDR2 is SVGEGT in the germline V gene. Trimming shortened V by 7 bases and J by 4 bases, and 11 bases separated the two germline ends. The CDR3 reads CASNDRQNQPQHF. The CDR3 bases are TGTGCCAGCAATGACAGGCAGAATCAGCCCCAGCATTTT.

The chain carries TRBV5-5 and TRBJ1-2; D is possibly TRBD1 (5 bases). The CDR3 consists of 14 residues. V was shortened by 4 bases and J by 3 bases, with 13 bases between the two germline ends. Germline values: CDR1 SGHKS, CDR2 YYEKEE (reference sequence). The CDR3 coding sequence is TGTGCCAGCAGCCGAGAACCAGGGTACTATGGCTACACCTTC. Protein sequence: CASSREPGYYGYTF. The variable domain in full, with the rest retrieved from reference TRBV5-5 and TRBJ1-2, is DAGVTQSPTHLIKTRGQQVTLRCSPISGHKSVSWYQQVLGQGPQFIFQYYEKEERGRGNFPDRFSARQFPNYSSELNVNALLLGDSALYLCASSREPGYYGYTFGSGTRLTVV.

Note on this clonotype: At one boundary the junction diverges from the germline segment, which might be a read error. This sequence joins TRBV7-6 and TRBJ1-6; no definite D call. The length of the CDR3 is 14 residues. Germline V CDR1 and CDR2: SGHVS, FNYEAQ. DNA of the CDR3: TGTGCCAGCAGCTTAGCCGTCCGGAATTCGCCCCTCCACTTT. Its protein is CASSLAVRNSPLHF. Full variable domain (rest looked up from reference TRBV7-6 and TRBJ1-6): GAGVSQSPRYKVTKRGQDVALRCDPISGHVSLYWYRQALGQGPEFLTYFNYEAQQDKSGLPNDRFSAERPEGSISTLTIQRTEQRDSAMYRCASSLAVRNSPLHFGNGTRLTVT.

This clonotype was seen ten or more times. V usage is TRBV2 and J usage is TRBJ2-5; the match to TRBD2 covers 8 bases. This CDR3 has 15 residues. The V gene end was trimmed by 7 bases and the J gene end by 5 bases; junction bases not matched to a gene: 12. Germline V CDR1 and CDR2: SNHLY, FYNNEI. CDR3 sequence (DNA): TGTGCCAGCACTGAGACAGCGGGAGTAGAGGAGACCCAGTACTTC. Its protein is CASTETAGVEETQYF.

There are many counts of this clonotype. This sequence joins TRBV11-2 and TRBJ2-5; possible D gene TRBD1, 5 bases. Germline V gives CDR1 SGHAT, CDR2 FQNNGV. With 4 bases removed from V and 7 bases from J, the gap between germline ends came to 22 bases. There are 16 residues in the CDR3. The CDR3 DNA sequence: TGTGCCAGCAGCTCCCAAAGGGGCCCCGTTGAAGCGACCCAGTACTTC. Amino acid sequence: CASSSQRGPVEATQYF.